A selection of T cell receptor beta chains follows, all from one sample in a study of response to subunit inactivated influenza vaccine. TCRdb passed the RT-PCR reads through MiXCR, listing each CDR3 protein once. The sample lists fewer than 550,000 distinct CDR3 sequences; roughly 27% were seen once. Sequences were derived from CD4+ T cells sorted from PBMCs, sampled more than 4 days after vaccination. The source is a man between 50 and 59 years old who received an inactivated influenza vaccine. Both conserved end residues are part of each CDR3. D genes are given only for firm matches. Size is omitted from some rows. Given values are once, few, many or a class for expanded clones.

TRBV5-4,TRBJ2-1,.,.,CASSPRFLGELFF,TGTGCCAGCAGCCCCCGTTTTCTCGGGGAGTTGTTCTTC
TRBV7-2,TRBJ2-2,.,.,CASSSRIRGTGELFF,TGTGCCAGCAGCTCTCGGATCAGGGGCACCGGGGAGCTGTTTTTT
TRBV20-1,TRBJ1-3,.,few,CSARDVGGSGNTIYF,TGCAGTGCTAGAGATGTTGGGGGCTCTGGAAACACCATATATTTT
TRBV13,TRBJ2-2,.,.,CASRSIGELFF,TGTGCCAGCAGGAGTATCGGGGAGCTGTTTTTT
TRBV5-1,TRBJ2-3,TRBD1,.,CASSLEDREIDTQYF,TGCGCCAGCAGCTTGGAGGACAGGGAGATAGATACGCAGTATTTT
TRBV20-1,TRBJ2-3,.,.,CSAMTDTQYF,TGCAGTGCCATGACAGATACGCAGTATTTT
TRBV6-5,TRBJ1-6,.,.,CASSLRHMNSPLHF,TGTGCCAGCAGTTTAAGACACATGAATTCACCCCTCCACTTT
TRBV6-5,TRBJ2-1,.,.,CASRMGNNEQFF,TGTGCCAGCCGGATGGGGAACAATGAGCAGTTCTTC
TRBV3-1,TRBJ2-2,.,.,CASSQVSALNTGELFF,TGTGCCAGCAGCCAAGTTTCCGCCCTGAACACCGGGGAGCTGTTTTTT
TRBV5-6,TRBJ2-5,TRBD2,few,CASSLRSGSNQETQYF,TGTGCCAGCAGCTTGAGAAGCGGGAGTAACCAAGAGACCCAGTACTTC
TRBV7-9,TRBJ2-4,.,few,CASSTQGIQYF,TGTGCCAGCAGCACCCAGGGCATTCAGTACTTC
TRBV10-3,TRBJ1-5,.,.,CAISDIRGYSNQPQHF,TGTGCCATCAGTGATATCCGGGGGTATAGCAATCAGCCCCAGCATTTT
TRBV20-1,TRBJ1-1,TRBD1,.,CSAKRNRGVNTEAFF,TGCAGTGCTAAGAGAAACAGGGGGGTTAACACTGAAGCTTTCTTT
TRBV12-3/TRBV12-4,TRBJ1-5,.,.,CASSFGGYLFQHF,TGTGCCAGCAGTTTCGGCGGTTACCTATTCCAGCATTTT
TRBV12-3/TRBV12-4,TRBJ2-1,.,.,CASCSAVGSRQKYNEQFF,TGTGCCAGCTGTTCCGCCGTGGGTTCCAGACAGAAATACAATGAGCAGTTCTTC
TRBV12-3/TRBV12-4,TRBJ2-4,TRBD1,few,CASSRQGHIQYF,TGTGCCAGCAGCCGACAGGGCCACATTCAGTACTTC